Given below is one T cell receptor (beta chain) in context. Its specificity is not known. This CDR3 contains 13 residues. Germline CDR1 reads GTSNPN; CDR2 reads SVGIG (reference sequence). Trimming pared 1 base from V and 4 bases from J, leaving 10 bases between. The source of the sample is a study of T-cell memory formation after mild COVID-19. Whole-study findings and limits: Prior to infection, memory already included some responding clones, suggesting cross-reactive memory joined.

One entry per CDR3 protein, called by TCRdb with MiXCR from the 5' RACE reads. Among some 310,000 distinct CDR3 sequences, roughly 19% were seen once, and the ten largest hold around a fifth. The clonotype originates from a man younger than 35 who had mild COVID-19 (a few samples of this study predate the infection). Cell type and time point are not known. What was sequenced was PBMCs or a T cell subset sorted from them (not recorded which). V and J are TRBV30 and TRBJ1-2, with a weak D call TRBD1 (5 bases). Here the CDR3 reads CAWSDTTGYGYTF. CDR3 coding DNA: TGTGCCTGGAGTGACACAACAGGCTATGGCTACACCTTC.